The sequence of this T cell receptor (beta chain) was determined in a study of T cell repertoires in cytomegalovirus infection. Study information: CMV epitopes used comprised recently identified HLA-C-restricted ones and well-studied HLA-B-restricted ones.

Via MiXCR, TCRdb re-called the reads, giving one row per CDR3 protein. The sample lists roughly 990,000 distinct CDR3 sequences, approximately 33% seen once, with roughly 13% in the top ten. This CDR3 comprises 16 residues. Germline V gene lookup returns CDR1 LNHNV and CDR2 YYDKDF (reference sequence). With 1 base removed from V and 0 bases from J, the gap between germline ends came to 11 bases. This clonotype turned up a few times. Its target is not known. The sequencing used cultured CD8+ T cells from PBMCs, collected from culture after CMV antigen stimulation. The TCR sequence derives from a human donor in good health (CMV status not recorded). Some clones in this sample may be carry-over from other donors' samples. The genes are TRBV15 and TRBJ2-3, with D tentatively TRBD2 (5 bases). CDR3 DNA sequence: TGTGCCACCAGCAGAGCCCGAGGGAGAAGCACAGATACGCAGTATTTT. Its translation is CATSRARGRSTDTQYF.